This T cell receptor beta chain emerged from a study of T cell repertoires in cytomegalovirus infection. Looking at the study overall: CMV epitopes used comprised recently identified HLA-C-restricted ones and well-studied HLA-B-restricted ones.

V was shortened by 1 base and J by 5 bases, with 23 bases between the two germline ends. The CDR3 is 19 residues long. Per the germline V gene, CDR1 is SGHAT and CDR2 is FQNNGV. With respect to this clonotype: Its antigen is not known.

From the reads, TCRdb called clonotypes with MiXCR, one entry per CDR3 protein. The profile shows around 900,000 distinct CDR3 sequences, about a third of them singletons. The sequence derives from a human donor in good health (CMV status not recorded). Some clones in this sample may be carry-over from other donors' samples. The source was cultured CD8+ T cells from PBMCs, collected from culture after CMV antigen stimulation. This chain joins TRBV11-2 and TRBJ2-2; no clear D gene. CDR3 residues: CASSLVAALGGPITGELFF. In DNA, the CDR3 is TGTGCCAGCAGCTTAGTGGCGGCCCTGGGCGGCCCGATAACCGGGGAGCTGTTTTTT.